The 20 T cell receptor beta chains presented below share a single source sample, sequenced in a study of cytomegalovirus exposure and HLA in healthy donors. The repertoire was sequenced with immunoSEQ multiplex PCR; TCRdb's copy has only in-frame clones and lacks some. This table has over 200,000 clones, 75% to 90% appearing once. The material sequenced was PBMCs. The receptors originated from a woman between 18 and 29 years old in good health and CMV-seronegative.

This chain connects TRBV10-3 to TRBJ2-7; 10 bases are a match to TRBD1. The CDR3 is 15 residues long. After removal of 6 bases from V and 4 bases from J, the junction contained 9 bases not matched to a gene. The V gene's germline CDR1 is ENHRY and CDR2 SYGVKD. CDR3 amino acids: CAIRGQGTSRYEQYF. In nucleotides, the CDR3 is TGTGCCATCAGGGGACAGGGGACAAGTAGGTACGAGCAGTACTTC.

This chain joins TRBV4-1 and TRBJ2-7; D perhaps matches TRBD2 (5 bases). Trimming cost V 3 bases and J 5 bases, with 11 bases left between them. The CDR3 consists of 13 residues. Germline CDR1 and CDR2: MGHRA and YSYEKL. CDR3 amino acids: CASSQLANHEQYF. CDR3 coding DNA: TGCGCCAGCAGCCAGTTAGCGAACCACGAGCAGTACTTC.

This chain links TRBV11-2 with TRBJ2-2; D possibly corresponds to TRBD1 (6 bases). The CDR3 extends over 15 amino acids. Between the trimmed V and J ends, which lost 1 base and 5 bases, there was a span of 11 bases. CDR1 and CDR2 (germline): SGHAT, FQNNGV. CDR3 amino acids: CASSLATGFTGELFF. CDR3 nucleotides: TGTGCCAGCAGCTTAGCTACAGGGTTTACCGGGGAGCTGTTTTTT.

The V gene is TRBV6-1, the J gene TRBJ2-3; possibly TRBD2 for D (6 bases). Germline loops: CDR1 MNHNS, CDR2 SASEGT. Trimming stripped 6 bases from V and 1 base from J, with 14 bases between. The CDR3 extends over 15 amino acids. The CDR3 is CASRGGGSGTDTQYF. The CDR3 bases are TGTGCCAGCAGGGGAGGAGGGAGCGGCACAGATACGCAGTATTTT.

The gene calls are TRBV27 and TRBJ2-7, with a weak D call TRBD1 (5 bases). The CDR3 has 14 residues. V lost 2 bases and J 1 base, leaving 9 bases between the germline ends. Per germline, CDR1 MNHEY and CDR2 SMNVEV (reference sequence). Here the CDR3 reads CASSLNAGSYEQYF. The CDR3 coding sequence is TGTGCCAGCAGTTTAAACGCAGGGTCCTACGAGCAGTACTTC.

This rearrangement joins TRBV6-5 to TRBJ1-2; D is possibly TRBD1 (5 bases). Looked up from germline, CDR1 is MNHEY and CDR2 is SVGAGI. V was shortened by 2 bases and J by 5 bases, with 15 bases between the two germline ends. The CDR3 sequence is 15 residues long. The chain's CDR3 is CASSYGGPSNYGYTF. As DNA, the CDR3 is TGTGCCAGCAGTTACGGGGGACCCTCCAATTATGGCTACACCTTC.

The chain recombines TRBV9 with TRBJ2-5; 13 nucleotides line up with TRBD2. The germline V gene encodes CDR1 SGDLS and CDR2 YYNGEE. The CDR3 has 18 residues. Germline trimming cut 3 bases from V and 4 bases from J; bases unmatched to any gene: 12. The CDR3 loop is CASSARGGLAGDRETQYF. CDR3 bases: TGTGCCAGCAGCGCCAGGGGCGGACTAGCGGGAGACCGAGAGACCCAGTACTTC.

The rearrangement links TRBV6-4 to TRBJ2-1; 9 bases align to TRBD2. The CDR3 is 14 residues long. The V segment lost 2 bases and the J segment 6 bases; nucleotides outside the gene matches: 2. From germline, CDR1 is MRHNA and CDR2 SNTAGT. CDR3 in DNA: TGTGCCAGCAGTGACGGGACTAGCAGCAATGAGCAGTTCTTC. It yields the protein CASSDGTSSNEQFF.

This clone was seen just once. V usage is TRBV4-1 and J usage is TRBJ2-3; 9 bases are shared with TRBD2. Germline CDR1 MGHRA, CDR2 YSYEKL. The CDR3 has 19 residues. With V trimmed by 4 bases and J by 0 bases, 14 bases remained unmatched. CDR3 sequence: CASSPVVAGGRRSTDTQYF. CDR3 bases: TGCGCCAGCAGCCCGGTTGTGGCGGGAGGGCGGAGGAGCACAGATACGCAGTATTTT.

The chain is built from TRBV7-8 and TRBJ2-1; 8 bases match TRBD2. Losses at the gene ends were 5 bases for V and 2 bases for J; bases not matched to a gene: 8. The CDR3 loop spans 16 amino acids. The germline V gene encodes CDR1 SGHVS and CDR2 FQNEAQ. CDR3 bases: TGTGCCAGCAGCCCCTACAGCGGGAGCGCCTACAATGAGCAGTTCTTC. Amino acid sequence: CASSPYSGSAYNEQFF. The entire variable domain, with the rest obtained from reference TRBV7-8 and TRBJ2-1, is as follows: GAGVSQSPRYKVAKRGQDVALRCDPISGHVSLFWYQQALGQGPEFLTYFQNEAQLDKSGLPSDRFFAERPEGSVSTLKIQRTQQEDSAVYLCASSPYSGSAYNEQFFGPGTRLTVL.

V and J are TRBV5-1 and TRBJ1-1; the match to TRBD1 covers 7 bases. Germline CDR1 reads SGHRS; CDR2 reads YFSETQ. CDR3 size: 16 residues. Losses at the gene ends were 4 bases for V and 1 base for J; bases not matched to a gene: 10. The DNA of the CDR3 is TGCGCCAGCAGCCAGACAACAGGGGCCCCGAACACTGAAGCTTTCTTT. Its protein product is CASSQTTGAPNTEAFF.

This rearrangement joins TRBV2 to TRBJ2-2, with unresolved D. CDR3 length: 14 residues. Germline CDR1 reads SNHLY; CDR2 reads FYNNEI. Trimming took off 4 bases at V and 1 base at J, with 7 bases between the two ends. The CDR3 protein is CASSVARNTGELFF. For the CDR3, the DNA is TGTGCCAGCAGTGTGGCGAGGAACACCGGGGAGCTGTTTTTT. The whole variable domain, remainder taken from reference TRBV2 and TRBJ2-2, is EPEVTQTPSHQVTQMGQEVILRCVPISNHLYFYWYRQILGQKVEFLVSFYNNEISEKSEIFDDQFSVERPDGSNFTLKIRSTKLEDSAMYFCASSVARNTGELFFGEGSRLTVL.

Here the CDR3 DNA reads TGTGCCAGCAGTCGACTGACCGTCGGGGGTGAGCAGTTCTTC. Residues: CASSRLTVGGEQFF. This chain links TRBV27 with TRBJ2-1; D might be TRBD2 (6 bases). This CDR3 spans 14 amino acids. V was shortened by 5 bases and J by 9 bases, with 17 bases between the two germline ends. Germline V lookup: CDR1 MNHEY, CDR2 SMNVEV (reference sequence).

This sequence joins TRBV7-3 and TRBJ1-1, with 9 bases fitting TRBD1. The CDR3 extends over 15 amino acids. Germline loops: CDR1 SGHTA, CDR2 FQGTGA. The junction had 6 bases not matched to a gene; V was cut back by 6 bases and J by 1 base. CDR3 nucleotides: TGTGCCAGCAGACGTACAGGGGGCACGAACACTGAAGCTTTCTTT. It yields the protein CASRRTGGTNTEAFF. The full variable domain, in which reference TRBV7-3 and TRBJ1-1 provide the parts outside the CDR3, is GAGVSQTPSNKVTEKGKYVELRCDPISGHTALYWYRQSLGQGPEFLIYFQGTGAADDSGLPNDRFFAVRPEGSVSTLKIQRTERGDSAVYLCASRRTGGTNTEAFFGQGTRLTVV.

V usage is TRBV7-2 and J usage is TRBJ1-2; D remains unclear. V was clipped by 5 bases and J by 4 bases, with 14 bases between them. Germline V CDR1 and CDR2: SGHTA, FQGNSA. The CDR3 is made up of 14 amino acids. The CDR3: CASSIKAFGYGYTF. For the CDR3, the DNA is TGTGCCAGCAGCATTAAAGCATTTGGCTATGGCTACACCTTC.

CDR3: CASSDRQGGTQYF. Here the CDR3 DNA reads TGTGCCAGCAGTGACCGGCAGGGGGGGACCCAGTACTTC. V gene TRBV6-4 combines with J gene TRBJ2-5; tentatively, D is TRBD1 (7 bases). Trimming shortened V by 2 bases and J by 7 bases, and 11 bases separated the two germline ends. Looked up from germline, CDR1 is MRHNA and CDR2 is SNTAGT. This CDR3 has 13 amino acids.

The chain employs TRBV28 and TRBJ2-7; D is undetermined. The CDR3 length is 15 residues. V shed 5 bases and J shed 2 bases, with 16 bases lying between them. Germline assignment: CDR1 MDHEN and CDR2 SYDVKM. The CDR3 DNA reads TGTGCCAGCAGTGGCCCCGGTCTCACCCCCTACGAGCAGTACTTC. Its translation is CASSGPGLTPYEQYF. Using reference TRBV28 and TRBJ2-7 for the parts outside the CDR3, the full variable domain is DVKVTQSSRYLVKRTGEKVFLECVQDMDHENMFWYRQDPGLGLRLIYFSYDVKMKEKGDIPEGYSVSREKKERFSLILESASTNQTSMYLCASSGPGLTPYEQYFGPGTRLTVT.

This clone occurred once. The chain is built from TRBV5-1 and TRBJ1-1; tentatively, D is TRBD1 (5 bases). V gave up 0 bases and J gave up 6 bases, with 18 bases separating them. The germline V gene has CDR1 SGHRS and CDR2 YFSETQ. CDR3 length equals 16 residues. The CDR3 protein is CASSLVRGTGVSEAFF. DNA of the CDR3: TGCGCCAGCAGCTTGGTACGGGGCACCGGGGTGTCTGAAGCTTTCTTT. Using reference TRBV5-1 and TRBJ1-1 for the parts outside the CDR3, the full variable domain is KAGVTQTPRYLIKTRGQQVTLSCSPISGHRSVSWYQQTPGQGLQFLFEYFSETQRNKGNFPGRFSGRQFSNSRSEMNVSTLELGDSALYLCASSLVRGTGVSEAFFGQGTRLTVV.

This clone was seen many times. CDR3 nucleotide sequence: TGTGCCAGCACCTCTCAGGGGGCAGGCAATCAGCCCCAGCATTTT. It codes for CASTSQGAGNQPQHF. The chain links TRBV28 to TRBJ1-5, with 8 bases aligning to TRBD1. V lost 7 bases and J lost 2; bases outside the gene matches: 7. The CDR3 is 15 residues long. Looked up from germline, CDR1 is MDHEN and CDR2 is SYDVKM.

The chain links TRBV5-5 to TRBJ2-7, with D possibly being TRBD1 (5 bases). CDR3 length equals 13 residues. Per germline, CDR1 SGHKS and CDR2 YYEKEE (reference sequence). V shed 0 bases and J shed 2 bases, with 6 bases lying between them. Written as DNA, the CDR3 is TGTGCCAGCAGCTTGGCAGGGACCTACGAGCAGTACTTC. The encoded protein is CASSLAGTYEQYF.